The rows below give T cell receptor beta chains drawn from one sample of a study of T-cell memory formation after mild COVID-19. TCRdb passed the 5' RACE reads through MiXCR, listing each CDR3 protein once. Of just over 350,000 distinct CDR3 sequences in the sample, around 14% were seen once. Input material: PBMCs or a T cell subset sorted from them (not recorded which). The receptors derive from a man between 18 and 29 years old who had mild COVID-19 (a few samples of this study predate the infection). Cell type and time point are not known. The CDR3 runs from the conserved cysteine through the conserved F or W. Fields, in order: clone size, V gene, J gene, D gene, CDR3 protein, CDR3 DNA. A D gene is named only where the DNA matches it firmly. Clone size appears in some rows only: once, few, many, or a class for an expanded clone.

NA	TRBV24-1	TRBJ1-2	TRBD1	CATSDLGQGYGYTF	TGTGCCACCAGTGATTTGGGACAGGGCTATGGCTACACCTTC
NA	TRBV7-2	TRBJ1-2	NA	CASSLEVADYGYTF	TGTGCCAGCAGCTTAGAAGTTGCAGACTATGGCTACACCTTC
NA	TRBV7-9	TRBJ1-4	TRBD1	CASSQTGGTGFTGEKLFF	TGTGCCAGCAGCCAGACAGGGGGCACGGGCTTTACGGGTGAAAAACTGTTTTTT
many	TRBV2	TRBJ2-4	NA	CASGYAKNIQYF	TGTGCCAGCGGGTACGCCAAAAACATTCAGTACTTC
NA	TRBV7-9	TRBJ1-1	NA	CASSGEMNTEAFF	TGTGCCAGCAGCGGTGAAATGAACACTGAAGCTTTCTTT
NA	TRBV18	TRBJ1-3	TRBD1	CASSRLAPGQGSGNTIYF	TGTGCCAGCTCACGTTTGGCACCGGGACAGGGCTCTGGAAACACCATATATTTT
few	TRBV10-3	TRBJ2-2	TRBD1	CAIRASTGENHGELFF	TGTGCCATCAGGGCCTCGACAGGGGAAAATCACGGGGAGCTGTTTTTT
few	TRBV5-1	TRBJ1-5	NA	CASSPGLGQPQHF	TGCGCCAGCAGCCCGGGTTTGGGACAGCCCCAGCATTTT
NA	TRBV4-3	TRBJ1-1	NA	CASSQDRGGGNTEAFF	TGCGCCAGCAGCCAAGATCGCGGGGGAGGGAACACTGAAGCTTTCTTT
few	TRBV12-3/TRBV12-4	TRBJ1-6	NA	CASSLAGSHHSPLHF	TGTGCCAGCAGCTTGGCAGGGTCCCATCATTCACCCCTCCACTTT
many	TRBV6-2/TRBV6-3	TRBJ1-5	TRBD1	CASSHRDRGGQPQHF	TGTGCCAGCAGTCACCGGGACAGGGGTGGTCAGCCCCAGCATTTT
NA	TRBV2	TRBJ2-2	NA	CASKGVSDFYTGELFF	TGTGCCAGCAAGGGTGTTTCGGACTTTTACACCGGGGAGCTGTTTTTT
NA	TRBV10-3	TRBJ2-1	TRBD2	CAITEDVAGGSSYNEQFF	TGTGCCATCACCGAGGACGTAGCGGGGGGGAGCTCCTACAATGAGCAGTTCTTC
few	TRBV9	TRBJ2-3	NA	CASSSRVRGLFTDTQYF	TGTGCCAGCAGCTCAAGAGTAAGGGGCTTATTCACAGATACGCAGTATTTT
NA	TRBV18	TRBJ2-3	NA	CASSPVAGSTDTQYF	TGTGCCAGCTCACCAGTCGCGGGAAGCACAGATACGCAGTATTTT
NA	TRBV7-9	TRBJ2-1	TRBD1	CASSSPGTGSYNEQFF	TGTGCCAGCAGCTCGCCAGGGACAGGGAGCTACAATGAGCAGTTCTTC
NA	TRBV11-2	TRBJ1-6	NA	CASSFGVGSYNSPLHF	TGTGCCAGCAGCTTTGGGGTAGGGTCCTATAATTCACCCCTCCACTTT
few	TRBV20-1	TRBJ1-5	NA	CSARDRTGNSNQPQHF	TGCAGTGCTAGAGACAGGACGGGAAATAGCAATCAGCCCCAGCATTTT
few	TRBV30	TRBJ1-2	NA	CAAGSGFGYTF	TGTGCCGCAGGGAGTGGCTTTGGCTACACCTTC
NA	TRBV5-1	TRBJ1-2	NA	CASSPARTQPHYGYTF	TGCGCCAGCAGCCCAGCGCGCACCCAACCCCACTATGGCTACACCTTC
NA	TRBV7-9	TRBJ1-1	NA	CASSFIGAGGTEAFF	TGTGCCAGCAGCTTCATCGGGGCAGGTGGAACTGAAGCTTTCTTT
few	TRBV15	TRBJ2-7	NA	CATSPRGTNYEQYF	TGTGCCACCAGCCCCCGGGGGACAAACTACGAGCAGTACTTC
many	TRBV7-2	TRBJ2-3	NA	CASSSGWTDTQYF	TGTGCCAGCAGCTCGGGTTGGACAGATACGCAGTATTTT
many	TRBV7-2	TRBJ2-1	NA	CASSLVGGESYNEQFF	TGTGCCAGCAGCTTAGTCGGCGGGGAGTCCTACAATGAGCAGTTCTTC
few	TRBV20-1	TRBJ2-2	TRBD2	CSASESGGAESGELFF	TGCAGTGCTAGCGAGAGCGGGGGGGCCGAATCCGGGGAGCTGTTTTTT
few	TRBV9	TRBJ2-7	TRBD2	CASGRTSGGAEPYEQYF	TGTGCCAGTGGAAGGACTAGCGGGGGGGCGGAACCCTACGAGCAGTACTTC
NA	TRBV20-1	TRBJ1-1	NA	CSAYVGTRDKEAFF	TGCAGTGCATACGTCGGAACCCGCGATAAGGAAGCTTTCTTT
NA	TRBV7-2	TRBJ2-3	TRBD2	CASSLGGTSGNPDTQYF	TGTGCCAGCAGCTTAGGAGGGACTAGCGGGAACCCGGATACGCAGTATTTT
few	TRBV6-5	TRBJ1-6	NA	CASSYSAVGNSPLHF	TGTGCCAGCAGTTACTCAGCGGTGGGCAATTCACCCCTCCACTTT
NA	TRBV12-3/TRBV12-4	TRBJ1-2	TRBD1	CASRGGQGTGGYTF	TGTGCCAGCAGGGGGGGACAGGGGACGGGCGGCTACACCTTC
NA	TRBV7-2	TRBJ1-2	NA	CASSLATTGIYGYTF	TGTGCCAGCAGCTTAGCAACGACGGGGATCTATGGCTACACCTTC
NA	TRBV10-3	TRBJ2-7	NA	CAIRGYRAGSYEQYF	TGTGCCATCAGAGGGTATAGGGCGGGGTCCTACGAGCAGTACTTC
few	TRBV12-3/TRBV12-4	TRBJ1-1	NA	CASLERTNTEAFF	TGTGCCAGTTTAGAGAGAACGAACACTGAAGCTTTCTTT
NA	TRBV20-1	TRBJ1-5	NA	CSAKLSNQPQHF	TGCAGTGCTAAACTTAGCAATCAGCCCCAGCATTTT
NA	TRBV20-1	TRBJ2-5	TRBD2	CSASPTSGGQETQYF	TGCAGTGCTTCCCCGACTAGCGGGGGCCAAGAGACCCAGTACTTC
few	TRBV6-5	TRBJ1-2	NA	CASSYSIVRGLSYGYTF	TGTGCCAGCAGTTACTCGATCGTTCGGGGCCTGAGCTATGGCTACACCTTC
few	TRBV4-3	TRBJ2-1	NA	CASSQDYEGGEQFF	TGCGCCAGCAGCCAAGATTACGAGGGTGGTGAGCAGTTCTTC
few	TRBV20-1	TRBJ1-5	NA	CSARGIGRSNQPQHF	TGCAGTGCTAGAGGTATCGGACGGTCCAATCAGCCCCAGCATTTT
few	TRBV18	TRBJ2-3	TRBD2	CASSPRSGSTDTQYF	TGTGCCAGCTCACCTCGTAGCGGGAGCACAGATACGCAGTATTTT
NA	TRBV7-2	TRBJ2-6	NA	CASSLVTGANVLTF	TGTGCCAGCAGCTTAGTCACAGGGGCCAACGTCCTGACTTTC
NA	TRBV6-5	TRBJ1-4	NA	CASSRDDREKLFF	TGTGCCAGCAGCCGAGACGACAGGGAAAAACTGTTTTTT
NA	TRBV9	TRBJ2-3	TRBD2	CASSWTSEDTQYF	TGTGCCAGCTCCTGGACTAGCGAAGATACGCAGTATTTT